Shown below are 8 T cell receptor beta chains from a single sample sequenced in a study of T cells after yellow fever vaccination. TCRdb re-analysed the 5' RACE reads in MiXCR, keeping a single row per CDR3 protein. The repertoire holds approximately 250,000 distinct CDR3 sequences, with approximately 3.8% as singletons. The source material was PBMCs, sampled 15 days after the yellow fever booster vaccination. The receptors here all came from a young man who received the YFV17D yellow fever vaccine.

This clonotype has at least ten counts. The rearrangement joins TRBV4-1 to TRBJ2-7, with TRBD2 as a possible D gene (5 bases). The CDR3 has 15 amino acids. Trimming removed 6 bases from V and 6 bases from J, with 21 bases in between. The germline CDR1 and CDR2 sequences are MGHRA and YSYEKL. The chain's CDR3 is CASRQVGRGGGEQYF. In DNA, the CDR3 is TGCGCCAGCAGGCAGGTAGGGCGAGGAGGTGGCGAGCAGTACTTC.

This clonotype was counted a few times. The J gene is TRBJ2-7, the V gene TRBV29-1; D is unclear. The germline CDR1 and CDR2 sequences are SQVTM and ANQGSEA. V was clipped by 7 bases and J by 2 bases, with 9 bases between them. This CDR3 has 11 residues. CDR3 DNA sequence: TGCAGCGGTGAGGAAGCCTACGAGCAGTACTTC. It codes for CSGEEAYEQYF.

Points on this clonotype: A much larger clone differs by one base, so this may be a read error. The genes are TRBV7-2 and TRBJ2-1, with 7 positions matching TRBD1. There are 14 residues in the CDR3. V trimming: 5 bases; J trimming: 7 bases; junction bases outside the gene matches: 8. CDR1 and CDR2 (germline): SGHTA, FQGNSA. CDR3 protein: CASSPGQLGNEQFF. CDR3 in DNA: TGTGCCAGCAGCCCGGGACAGCTCGGAAATGAGCAGTTCTTC.

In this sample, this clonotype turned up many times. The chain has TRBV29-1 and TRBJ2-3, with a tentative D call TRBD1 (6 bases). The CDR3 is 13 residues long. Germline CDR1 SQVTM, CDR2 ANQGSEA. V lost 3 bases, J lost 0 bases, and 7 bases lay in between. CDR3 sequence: CSVEGASTDTQYF. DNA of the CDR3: TGCAGCGTTGAGGGGGCTAGCACAGATACGCAGTATTTT.

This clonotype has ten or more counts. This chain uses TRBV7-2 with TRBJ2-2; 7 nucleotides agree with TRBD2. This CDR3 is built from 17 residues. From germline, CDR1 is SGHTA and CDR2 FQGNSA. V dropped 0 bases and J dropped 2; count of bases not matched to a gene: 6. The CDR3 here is CASSLAAGLLNTGELFF. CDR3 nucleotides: TGTGCCAGCAGCTTAGCGGCGGGACTATTAAACACCGGGGAGCTGTTTTTT.

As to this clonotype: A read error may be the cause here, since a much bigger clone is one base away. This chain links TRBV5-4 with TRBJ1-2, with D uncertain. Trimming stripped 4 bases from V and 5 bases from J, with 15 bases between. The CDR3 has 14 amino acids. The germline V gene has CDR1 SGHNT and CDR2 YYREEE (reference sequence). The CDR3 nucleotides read TGTGCCAGCAGCCTTACCGGACTGGATTATGGCTACACCTTC. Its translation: CASSLTGLDYGYTF.

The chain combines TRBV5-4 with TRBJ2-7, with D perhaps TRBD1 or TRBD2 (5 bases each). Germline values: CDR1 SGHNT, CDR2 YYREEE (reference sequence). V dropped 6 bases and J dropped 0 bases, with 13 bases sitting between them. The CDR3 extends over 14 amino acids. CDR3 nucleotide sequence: TGTGCCAGCAAGCCAGGGAGTAGCTCCTACGAGCAGTACTTC. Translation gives CASKPGSSSYEQYF.

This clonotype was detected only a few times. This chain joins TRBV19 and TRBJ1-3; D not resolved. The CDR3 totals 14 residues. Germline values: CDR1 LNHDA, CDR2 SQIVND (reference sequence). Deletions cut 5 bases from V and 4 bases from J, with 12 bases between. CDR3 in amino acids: CASSEAPRGNTIYF. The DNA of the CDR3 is TGTGCCAGTAGTGAAGCCCCGCGAGGAAACACCATATATTTT.